This T cell receptor beta chain was profiled in a study of Ad26.COV2.S vaccination and SARS-CoV-2 variants. Study-wide results and limits: Vaccine and placebo recipients had similar non-spike TCR breadth. Recipients given vaccine exceeded placebo recipients in spike-specific TCR breadth. After vaccination, substantial breadth of spike-specific CD8+ and CD4+ responses was reported.

This sample's treatment: approximately 18 received Ad26.COV2.S at low or high dose, single or two shots; about 5 received placebo; per-sample allocation not given. Repertoires come from day 63 after the first vaccine or placebo injection. The donor was a Boston adult aged 18-55 years. This clone has only one observation. Its antigen remains unidentified. This CDR3 has 15 amino acids. Germline CDR1 and CDR2: SQVTM and ANQGSEA. V lost 4 bases and J lost 2; bases outside the gene matches: 5. Sequenced by immunoSEQ multiplex PCR; TCRdb stores in-frame clones only, minus some. The sample has roughly 450,000 clones, approximately 92% seen once.

Source: peripheral blood, taken in a trial of Ad26.COV2.S vaccine versus placebo. The source of this sequence is a person aged 18-65 years who received the Ad26.COV2.S COVID-19 vaccine or a placebo. The V call is TRBV29-1, the J call TRBJ2-2; 9 bases agree with TRBD1. In DNA, the CDR3 is TGCAGCGTTGGTTGGACAGGGGCAAACACCGGGGAGCTGTTTTTT. It codes for CSVGWTGANTGELFF.